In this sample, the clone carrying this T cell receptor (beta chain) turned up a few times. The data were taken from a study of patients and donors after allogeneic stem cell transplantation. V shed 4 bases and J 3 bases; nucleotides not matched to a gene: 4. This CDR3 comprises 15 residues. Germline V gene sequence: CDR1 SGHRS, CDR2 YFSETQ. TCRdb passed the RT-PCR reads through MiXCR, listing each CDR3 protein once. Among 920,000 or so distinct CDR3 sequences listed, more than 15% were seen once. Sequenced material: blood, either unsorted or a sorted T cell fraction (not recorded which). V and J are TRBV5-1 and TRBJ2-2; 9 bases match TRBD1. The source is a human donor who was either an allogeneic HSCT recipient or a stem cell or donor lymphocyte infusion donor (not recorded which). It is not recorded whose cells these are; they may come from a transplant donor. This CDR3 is CASSTGTGYTGELFF. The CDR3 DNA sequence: TGCGCCAGCAGCACCGGGACAGGGTACACCGGGGAGCTGTTTTTT.